This record concerns one TCR beta chain sequence. Its antigen is not known. With V trimmed by 7 bases and J by 3 bases, 9 bases remained unmatched. Germline-derived CDR1 and CDR2 are MGHDK and SYGVNS. The CDR3 is 15 residues long. The sample is drawn from a study of T cell repertoires in cytomegalovirus infection. Study overall: CMV infection and matching HLA type were both indicated by public TCR beta signatures.

TCRdb fed the reads into MiXCR, producing one record per CDR3 protein. The table shows hundreds of thousands of distinct CDR3 sequences, with around 31% occurring only once. Study-level points and caveats: In two of eight donors, the top clonotype was HLA-C-restricted CMV-specific. Pooled public TCR beta family frequency picked out CMV carriers with the relevant HLA.

Material: cultured PBMCs, obtained from culture after CMV antigen stimulation. The chain links TRBV25-1 to TRBJ2-3; 8 bases are shared with TRBD2. The sequence came from a human donor in good health (CMV status not recorded). Some clones in this sample may be carry-over from other donors' samples. This chain's CDR3 is CASTPGGPGTDTQYF. The CDR3 coding sequence is TGTGCCAGCACCCCGGGGGGGCCGGGTACAGATACGCAGTATTTT.